This record concerns one T cell receptor (beta chain) sequence. The table came from immunoSEQ multiplex PCR; TCRdb's copy has only in-frame clones and leaves some out. The table records 150,000 to 200,000 clones, roughly 86% of them present only once. This sample stems from a study of blood T cell repertoires in COVID-19. The CDR3 runs 15 residues. The germline V gene has CDR1 SEHNR and CDR2 FQNEAQ (reference sequence). V was clipped by 1 base and J by 7 bases, with 13 bases between them. This sequence joins TRBV7-9 and TRBJ1-4; D gene uncertain. The TCR was taken from a woman aged 50 to 60 with acute or convalescent COVID-19. Sequences were obtained from peripheral blood. The CDR3 coding sequence is TGTGCCAGCAGCTTAGTTACAGATTCGAGTGAAAAACTGTTTTTT. It is translated as CASSLVTDSSEKLFF.